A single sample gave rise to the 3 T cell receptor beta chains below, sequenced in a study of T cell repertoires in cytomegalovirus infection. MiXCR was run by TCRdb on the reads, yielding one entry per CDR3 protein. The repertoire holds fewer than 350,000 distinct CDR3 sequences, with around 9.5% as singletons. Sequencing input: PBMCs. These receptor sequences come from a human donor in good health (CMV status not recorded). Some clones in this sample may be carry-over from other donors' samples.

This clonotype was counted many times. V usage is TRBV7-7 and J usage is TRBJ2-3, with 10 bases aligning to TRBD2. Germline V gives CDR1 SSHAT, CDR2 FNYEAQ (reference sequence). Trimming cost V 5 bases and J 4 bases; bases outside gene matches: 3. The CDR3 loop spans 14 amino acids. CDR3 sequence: CASSASGSSDTQYF. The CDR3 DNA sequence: TGTGCCAGCAGCGCTAGCGGGAGTTCAGATACGCAGTATTTT.

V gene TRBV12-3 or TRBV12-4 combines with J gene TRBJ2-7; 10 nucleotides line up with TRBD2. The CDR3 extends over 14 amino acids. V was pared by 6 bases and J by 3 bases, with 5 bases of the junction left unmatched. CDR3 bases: TGTGCCAGCAGACCCAGCGGGAGGGGCTACGAGCAGTACTTC. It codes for CASRPSGRGYEQYF.

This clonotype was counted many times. The CDR3 here is CASSLVGTAYGYTF. The DNA of the CDR3 is TGTGCCAGCAGCTTAGTTGGGACGGCGTATGGCTACACCTTC. The chain employs TRBV7-8 and TRBJ1-2; possible D gene TRBD1, 5 bases. Trimming cost V 1 base and J 5 bases, with 11 bases left between them. The CDR3 length is 14 residues. Germline V gene sequence: CDR1 SGHVS, CDR2 FQNEAQ.